Here is one T cell receptor beta chain with its context. Its antigen is undetermined. This entry comes from a study of vaccination and CD4 T cells after COVID-19. For the study at large: Participants got two doses of BNT162b2 or mRNA-1273 vaccine.

Treatment of the sample: roughly 10-day PBMC culture with coronavirus spike peptide pools or control peptides (ViraFEST assay). V lost 0 bases to trimming and J lost 1 base; unmatched junction nucleotides: 7. Per germline, CDR1 DFQATT and CDR2 SNEGSKA (reference sequence). This CDR3 is built from 17 residues. Cultured CD4+ T-cell DNA underwent Oncomine TCR Beta short-read sequencing. TCRdb re-called the PCR reads with MiXCR, one entry per CDR3 protein. Counted here are 20,000 or so distinct CDR3 sequences, over 45% occurring once; the ten biggest clones make up about 14%. This sequence was found in a human donor with COVID-19. V is TRBV20-1 and J is TRBJ2-3; 10 nucleotides align to TRBD2. Material for sequencing was cultured CD4+ T cells from blood. The CDR3 sequence: CSARDPSGGRRTDTQYF. The DNA of the CDR3 is TGCAGTGCTAGAGATCCTAGCGGGGGCCGACGCACAGATACGCAGTATTTT.